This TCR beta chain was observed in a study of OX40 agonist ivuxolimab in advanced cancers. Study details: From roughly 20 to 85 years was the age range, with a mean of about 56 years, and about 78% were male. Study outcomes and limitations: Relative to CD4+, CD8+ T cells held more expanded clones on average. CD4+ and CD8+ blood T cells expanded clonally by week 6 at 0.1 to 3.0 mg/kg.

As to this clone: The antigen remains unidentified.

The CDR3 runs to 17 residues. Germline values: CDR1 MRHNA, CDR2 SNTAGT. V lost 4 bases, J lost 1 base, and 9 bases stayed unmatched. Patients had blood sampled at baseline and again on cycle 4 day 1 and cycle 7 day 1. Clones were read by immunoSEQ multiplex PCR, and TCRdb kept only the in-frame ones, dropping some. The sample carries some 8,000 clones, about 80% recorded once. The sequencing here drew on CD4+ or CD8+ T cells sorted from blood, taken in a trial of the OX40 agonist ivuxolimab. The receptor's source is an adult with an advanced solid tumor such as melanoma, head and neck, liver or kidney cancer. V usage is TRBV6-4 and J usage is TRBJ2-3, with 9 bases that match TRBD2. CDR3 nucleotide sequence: TGTGCCAGCAGTGCCCATAGCGGGGGTGGAGGCACAGATACGCAGTATTTT. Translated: CASSAHSGGGGTDTQYF.